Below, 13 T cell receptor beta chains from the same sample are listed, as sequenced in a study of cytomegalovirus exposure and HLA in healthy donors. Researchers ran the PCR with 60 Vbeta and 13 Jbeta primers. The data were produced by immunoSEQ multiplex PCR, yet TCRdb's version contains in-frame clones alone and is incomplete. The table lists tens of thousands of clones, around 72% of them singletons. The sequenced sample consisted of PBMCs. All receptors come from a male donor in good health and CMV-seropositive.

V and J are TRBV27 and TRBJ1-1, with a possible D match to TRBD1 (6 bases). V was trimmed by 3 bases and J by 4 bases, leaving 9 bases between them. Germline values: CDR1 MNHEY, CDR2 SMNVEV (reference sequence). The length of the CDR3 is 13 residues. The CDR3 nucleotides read TGTGCCAGCAGTTTCAGGGGAAGCACTGAAGCTTTCTTT. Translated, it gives CASSFRGSTEAFF.

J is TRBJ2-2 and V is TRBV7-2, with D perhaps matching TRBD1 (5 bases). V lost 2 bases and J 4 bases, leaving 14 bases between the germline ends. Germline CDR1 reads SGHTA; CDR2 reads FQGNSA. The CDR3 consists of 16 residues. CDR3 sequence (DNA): TGTGCCAGCAGCTTAATCAGGGTCCCCCTCACCGGGGAGCTGTTTTTT. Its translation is CASSLIRVPLTGELFF. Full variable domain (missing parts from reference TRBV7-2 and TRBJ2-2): GAGVSQSPSNKVTEKGKDVELRCDPISGHTALYWYRQSLGQGLEFLIYFQGNSAPDKSGLPSDRFSAERTGGSVSTLTIQRTQQEDSAVYLCASSLIRVPLTGELFFGEGSRLTVL.

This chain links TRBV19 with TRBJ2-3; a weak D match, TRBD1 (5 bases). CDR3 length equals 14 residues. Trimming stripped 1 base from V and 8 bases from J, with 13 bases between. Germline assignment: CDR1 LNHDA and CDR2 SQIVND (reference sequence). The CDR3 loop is CASSIVQAAGTQYF. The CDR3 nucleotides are TGTGCCAGTAGTATAGTACAGGCCGCAGGTACGCAGTATTTT. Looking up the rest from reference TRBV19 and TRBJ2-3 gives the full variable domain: DGGITQSPKYLFRKEGQNVTLSCEQNLNHDAMYWYRQDPGQGLRLIYYSQIVNDFQKGDIAEGYSVSREKKESFPLTVTSAQKNPTAFYLCASSIVQAAGTQYFGPGTRLTVL.

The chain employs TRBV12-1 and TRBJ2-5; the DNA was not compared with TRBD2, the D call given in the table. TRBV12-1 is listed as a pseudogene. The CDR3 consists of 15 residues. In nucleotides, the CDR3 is TGTGCCAGCAGCTGCTTACGACTAGCGGGAGAGACCCAGTACTTC. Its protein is CASSCLRLAGETQYF.

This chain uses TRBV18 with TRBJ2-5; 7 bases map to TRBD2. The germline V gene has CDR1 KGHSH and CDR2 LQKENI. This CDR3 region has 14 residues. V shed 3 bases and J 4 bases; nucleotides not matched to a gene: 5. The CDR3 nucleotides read TGTGCCAGCTCACCGGCCTGGGAGGGAGAGACCCAGTACTTC. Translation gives CASSPAWEGETQYF.

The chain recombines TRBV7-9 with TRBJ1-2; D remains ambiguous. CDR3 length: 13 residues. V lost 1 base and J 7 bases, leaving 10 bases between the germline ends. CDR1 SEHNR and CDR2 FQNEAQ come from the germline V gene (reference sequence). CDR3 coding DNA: TGTGCCAGCAGCTTAGACACGGGTGTTGGCTACACCTTC. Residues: CASSLDTGVGYTF.

The CDR3 protein is CASTPDRGSVEPQHF. The CDR3 DNA follows: TGCGCCAGCACTCCGGACAGGGGATCTGTGGAGCCCCAGCATTTT. The gene calls are TRBV10-1 and TRBJ1-5; TRBD1 agrees at 9 bases. V dropped 7 bases and J dropped 8; count of bases not matched to a gene: 12. Germline V gives CDR1 WNHNN, CDR2 SYGVQD (reference sequence). The CDR3 extends over 15 amino acids.

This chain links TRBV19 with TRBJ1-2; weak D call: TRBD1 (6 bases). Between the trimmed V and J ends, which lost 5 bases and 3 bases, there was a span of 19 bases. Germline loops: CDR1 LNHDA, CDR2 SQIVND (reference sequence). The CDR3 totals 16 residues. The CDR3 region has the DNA TGTGCCAGTAGTTCTCTATTCCCGGGGGGCGACTATGGCTACACCTTC. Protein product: CASSSLFPGGDYGYTF. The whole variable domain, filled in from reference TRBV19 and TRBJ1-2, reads DGGITQSPKYLFRKEGQNVTLSCEQNLNHDAMYWYRQDPGQGLRLIYYSQIVNDFQKGDIAEGYSVSREKKESFPLTVTSAQKNPTAFYLCASSSLFPGGDYGYTFGSGTRLTVV.

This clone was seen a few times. Here the CDR3 DNA reads TGTGCCAGCAGACGAGCGGGAGCCTCCTACGAGCAGTACTTC. It specifies CASRRAGASYEQYF. V is TRBV2 and J is TRBJ2-7; 8 bases agree with TRBD2. This CDR3 has 14 residues. Trimming at V came to 6 bases and at J to 0 bases, leaving 4 bases not matched to a gene. Germline CDR1 SNHLY, CDR2 FYNNEI.

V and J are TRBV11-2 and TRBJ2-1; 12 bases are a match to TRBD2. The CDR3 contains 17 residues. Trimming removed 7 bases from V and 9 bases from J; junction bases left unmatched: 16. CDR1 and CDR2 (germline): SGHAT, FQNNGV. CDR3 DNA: TGTGCCAGCACTCCCAGACTAGCGGGAGTGTCCTTGGTTGAGCAGTTCTTC. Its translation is CASTPRLAGVSLVEQFF.

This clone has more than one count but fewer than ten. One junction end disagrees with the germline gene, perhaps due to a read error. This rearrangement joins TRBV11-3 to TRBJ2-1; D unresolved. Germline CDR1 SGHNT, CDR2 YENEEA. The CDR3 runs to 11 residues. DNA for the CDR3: TGTGCCAGCAGCTCCAACAATGAGCAGTTCTTC. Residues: CASSSNNEQFF.

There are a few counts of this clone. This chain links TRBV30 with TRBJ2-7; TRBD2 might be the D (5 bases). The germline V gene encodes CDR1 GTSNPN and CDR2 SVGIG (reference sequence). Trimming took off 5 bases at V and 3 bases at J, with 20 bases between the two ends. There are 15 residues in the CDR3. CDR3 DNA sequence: TGTGCCTGGGGAGAGGCTGGGAGTAAAGGCTACGAGCAGTACTTC. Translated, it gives CAWGEAGSKGYEQYF.

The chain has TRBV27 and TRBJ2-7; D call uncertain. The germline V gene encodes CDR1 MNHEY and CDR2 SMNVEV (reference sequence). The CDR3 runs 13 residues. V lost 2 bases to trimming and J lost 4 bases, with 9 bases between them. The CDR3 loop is CASSLTGPYEQYF. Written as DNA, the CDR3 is TGTGCCAGCAGTTTAACGGGTCCATACGAGCAGTACTTC.